This T cell receptor beta chain was sequenced in a study of OX40 agonist ivuxolimab in advanced cancers. Study-wide results and caveats: Researchers report that CD8+ T cells had, on average, more expanded clones than CD4+.

Measured with immunoSEQ multiplex PCR; TCRdb has only the in-frame clones, and not every one. This sample has about 50,000 clones; 70% to 85% occur once, and the top ten carry around 1.6%. V dropped 2 bases and J dropped 5 bases, with 16 bases sitting between them. This CDR3 is built from 16 residues. The germline CDR1 and CDR2 sequences are KGHSH and LQKENI. Concerning this clone itself: Its antigen is as yet unknown.

The chain combines TRBV18 with TRBJ2-1, with D maybe TRBD2 (6 bases). This TCR was sampled from an adult with an advanced solid tumor such as melanoma, head and neck, liver or kidney cancer. Material: CD4+ or CD8+ T cells sorted from blood, obtained in a trial of the OX40 agonist ivuxolimab. For the CDR3, the DNA is TGTGCCAGCTCACCAATTGGGGGGTTCCGGAACAATGAGCAGTTCTTC. This codes for CASSPIGGFRNNEQFF.